The 23 T cell receptor beta chains reported below all come from one sample, sequenced in a study of control samples from healthy donors and cancer patients. Some clones are missing from TCRdb's copy, which holds only in-frame ones; the method was immunoSEQ multiplex PCR. The sample records about 92,000 clones, roughly 78% being singletons. Sequenced material: blood. The receptors were sampled from a woman aged 55 to 70 in good health.

This clone came up once. This sequence joins TRBV6-5 and TRBJ2-7, with a tentative D call TRBD2 (5 bases). The germline CDR1 and CDR2 sequences are MNHEY and SVGAGI. This CDR3 contains 12 residues. The germline V and J ends were trimmed by 5 bases and 13 bases, with 18 bases remaining between them. The CDR3 DNA reads TGTGCCAGCAGTACTCAGGACTCGAGTTTCTACTTC. The encoded protein is CASSTQDSSFYF.

The J gene is TRBJ1-1, the V gene TRBV12-3 or TRBV12-4; D unresolved. With 4 bases removed from V and 1 base from J, the gap between germline ends came to 7 bases. The CDR3 loop spans 13 amino acids. The CDR3 DNA follows: TGTGCCAGCAGTTGGGCAGAGAACACTGAAGCTTTCTTT. It translates to CASSWAENTEAFF.

This clone was seen only a few times. The chain is built from TRBV19 and TRBJ2-3; unclear D gene. This CDR3 contains 14 residues. The germline V gene encodes CDR1 LNHDA and CDR2 SQIVND (reference sequence). V was pared by 3 bases and J by 1 base, with 8 bases between. The CDR3 region has the DNA TGTGCCAGTAGTATGCAGGCCGGCACAGATACGCAGTATTTT. The encoded protein is CASSMQAGTDTQYF.

This clone is a singleton in its sample. This chain links TRBV6-1 with TRBJ1-2; D uncertain. V lost 0 bases and J lost 4, with 15 bases in between. The germline CDR1 and CDR2 sequences are MNHNS and SASEGT. CDR3 length: 16 amino acids. The CDR3: CASSEAGLRWSYGYTF. The CDR3 coding sequence is TGTGCCAGCAGTGAAGCGGGCCTGAGGTGGAGCTATGGCTACACCTTC.

The chain recombines TRBV27 with TRBJ1-4; no firm D call. This CDR3 has 15 residues. The germline V gene encodes CDR1 MNHEY and CDR2 SMNVEV (reference sequence). Trimming pared 5 bases from V and 6 bases from J, leaving 16 bases between. Here the CDR3 reads CASSEWSPADEKLFF. Written as DNA, the CDR3 is TGTGCCAGCAGTGAATGGAGCCCCGCGGATGAAAAACTGTTTTTT. The whole variable domain, remainder taken from reference TRBV27 and TRBJ1-4, is EAQVTQNPRYLITVTGKKLTVTCSQNMNHEYMSWYRQDPGLGLRQIYYSMNVEVTDKGDVPEGYKVSRKEKRNFPLILESPSPNQTSLYFCASSEWSPADEKLFFGSGTQLSVL.

The chain is built from TRBV2 and TRBJ1-3; weak D call: TRBD1 (5 bases). This CDR3 spans 13 amino acids. The germline CDR1 and CDR2 sequences are SNHLY and FYNNEI. V was shortened by 6 bases and J by 4 bases, with 10 bases between the two germline ends. The CDR3 DNA follows: TGTGCCAGCAGGGGGGTTCTGGGAAACACCATATATTTT. It encodes CASRGVLGNTIYF.

The rearrangement joins TRBV4-1 to TRBJ2-7; D is undetermined. Germline loops: CDR1 MGHRA, CDR2 YSYEKL. V dropped 1 base and J dropped 3 bases, with 7 bases sitting between them. This CDR3 contains 13 residues. In nucleotides, the CDR3 is TGCGCCAGCAGCCAAGGGAACATCTACGAGCAGTACTTC. The encoded protein is CASSQGNIYEQYF.

This chain connects TRBV18 to TRBJ2-1; 10 bases line up with TRBD1. CDR1 is KGHSH and CDR2 is LQKENI in the germline V gene. This CDR3 has 15 amino acids. The ends lost 4 bases at V and 6 bases at J; junction bases unmatched: 6. The CDR3 region has the DNA TGTGCCAGCTCACTGAGGACAGGGGGATCCAATGAGCAGTTCTTC. It translates to CASSLRTGGSNEQFF.

The chain combines TRBV5-1 with TRBJ1-1; 7 bases match TRBD1. CDR1 and CDR2 (germline): SGHRS, YFSETQ. The CDR3 totals 13 residues. Germline trimming cut 5 bases from V and 8 bases from J; bases unmatched to any gene: 9. The CDR3 DNA sequence: TGCGCCAGCAGGAGACAGGGACTGGAAGAAGCTTTCTTT. Translation: CASRRQGLEEAFF.

The chain has TRBV4-1 and TRBJ2-1; 10 bases align to TRBD2. CDR3 length equals 17 residues. Germline V gives CDR1 MGHRA, CDR2 YSYEKL. The J segment lost 6 bases and the V segment lost 0 bases, leaving 8 bases of the junction unmatched. Here the CDR3 DNA reads TGCGCCAGCAGCCAAGATTTACTAGCGGGACTTCGCAATGAGCAGTTCTTC. It translates to CASSQDLLAGLRNEQFF.

This clone has only a few counts. The chain employs TRBV7-9 and TRBJ1-3, with D unresolved. This CDR3 is 12 amino acids long. Germline V gene sequence: CDR1 SEHNR, CDR2 FQNEAQ (reference sequence). Trimming pared 8 bases from V and 4 bases from J, leaving 9 bases between. The CDR3 protein is CASGTVGNTIYF. Written as DNA, the CDR3 is TGTGCCAGCGGAACCGTAGGAAACACCATATATTTT.

This chain links TRBV19 with TRBJ1-4; 7 positions agree with TRBD1. Germline assignment: CDR1 LNHDA and CDR2 SQIVND (reference sequence). The CDR3 has 15 amino acids. The J segment lost 0 bases and the V segment lost 8 bases, leaving 6 bases of the junction unmatched. This CDR3 is CASRQGSSTNEKLFF. The CDR3 DNA reads as TGTGCCAGTCGACAGGGATCGTCAACTAATGAAAAACTGTTTTTT.

The rearrangement uses TRBV2 and TRBJ2-5; D is ambiguous. With 6 bases removed from V and 2 bases from J, the gap between germline ends came to 25 bases. The CDR3 spans 18 residues. The V gene's germline CDR1 is SNHLY and CDR2 FYNNEI. This CDR3 is CASRVRVLVSSSQETQYF. The CDR3, as DNA: TGTGCCAGCAGGGTTCGTGTCCTAGTTAGTTCCAGTCAAGAGACCCAGTACTTC.

This clone appeared a few times. CDR3 nucleotide sequence: TGTGCCAGCAGCTCAGTCTCCGGGGCAGGGGGCAATCAGCCCCAGCATTTT. Translated, it gives CASSSVSGAGGNQPQHF. The chain links TRBV11-2 to TRBJ1-5; D may be TRBD1 (6 bases). V lost 4 bases, J lost 2 bases, and 18 bases lay in between. Germline V gene sequence: CDR1 SGHAT, CDR2 FQNNGV. The CDR3 runs to 17 residues.

This clone has more than one count but fewer than ten. The V and J genes are TRBV28 and TRBJ2-1; 14 bases line up with TRBD2. The CDR3 is made up of 17 amino acids. Trimming removed 5 bases from V and 0 bases from J; junction bases left unmatched: 3. The germline V gene has CDR1 MDHEN and CDR2 SYDVKM. The chain's CDR3 is CASSLGTSGSSYNEQFF. The CDR3 DNA reads as TGTGCCAGCAGTCTCGGGACTAGCGGGAGCTCCTACAATGAGCAGTTCTTC.

This clone was seen a single time. The chain joins TRBV4-1 to TRBJ1-3, with D unresolved. The germline CDR1 and CDR2 sequences are MGHRA and YSYEKL. Trimming pared 2 bases from V and 0 bases from J, leaving 17 bases between. This CDR3 spans 18 amino acids. The CDR3 region has the DNA TGCGCCAGCAGCCAACAGTCTCTTTCCGGGAGCTCTGGAAACACCATATATTTT. As protein: CASSQQSLSGSSGNTIYF.

This clone was detected only once. The chain joins TRBV6-5 to TRBJ2-5; 11 nucleotides align to TRBD2. Trimming removed 6 bases from V and 3 bases from J; junction bases left unmatched: 3. The CDR3 consists of 14 residues. Germline CDR1 is MNHEY and CDR2 is SVGAGI. The CDR3 sequence is CASSPGLAEETQYF. In DNA form, the CDR3 reads TGTGCCAGCAGCCCGGGACTAGCGGAAGAGACCCAGTACTTC.

The J gene is TRBJ1-5, the V gene TRBV24-1; D ambiguous. With 3 bases removed from V and 3 bases from J, the gap between germline ends came to 11 bases. This CDR3 comprises 15 residues. CDR1 is KGHDR, CDR2 SFDVKD, per germline. The CDR3 coding sequence is TGTGCCACCAGTGATGCGGTACTGCCCAATCAGCCCCAGCATTTT. This sequence encodes CATSDAVLPNQPQHF.

The rearrangement uses TRBV27 and TRBJ1-2, with TRBD1 matching over 9 bases. The trim removed 4 bases at V and 3 bases at J, leaving 6 bases unmatched. This CDR3 is 15 amino acids long. Per the germline V gene, CDR1 is MNHEY and CDR2 is SMNVEV (reference sequence). The CDR3 loop reads CASSSNRGLYYGYTF. Here the CDR3 DNA reads TGTGCCAGCAGTTCAAACAGGGGGCTATACTATGGCTACACCTTC.

The gene calls are TRBV27 and TRBJ1-1; TRBD1 matches at 8 bases. V was clipped by 3 bases and J by 4 bases; unmatched bases: 4. Germline CDR1 MNHEY, CDR2 SMNVEV (reference sequence). CDR3 size: 14 residues. CDR3 protein: CASSLVQGGTEAFF. In nucleotides, the CDR3 is TGTGCCAGCAGTTTGGTACAGGGGGGCACTGAAGCTTTCTTT.

The rearrangement links TRBV7-9 to TRBJ2-1; D unresolved. The CDR3 contains 12 residues. The germline V gene encodes CDR1 SEHNR and CDR2 FQNEAQ (reference sequence). V was clipped by 5 bases and J by 10 bases, with 12 bases between them. Here the CDR3 reads CASSLPVGEQFF. The CDR3 DNA reads as TGTGCCAGCAGCCTGCCTGTGGGCGAGCAGTTCTTC.

This clone was counted once. V is TRBV5-4 and J is TRBJ1-6, with 9 bases fitting TRBD1. This CDR3 is built from 15 residues. V lost 0 bases, J lost 7 bases, and 2 bases stayed unmatched. The germline CDR1 and CDR2 sequences are SGHNT and YYREEE (reference sequence). The CDR3 loop reads CASSLGGTGNSPLHF. DNA for the CDR3: TGTGCCAGCAGCTTGGGGGGGACAGGGAATTCACCCCTCCACTTT.

The chain is built from TRBV28 and TRBJ1-1; TRBD1 agrees at 10 bases. CDR1 and CDR2 from the germline V gene are MDHEN and SYDVKM. Germline trimming cut 3 bases from V and 10 bases from J; bases unmatched to any gene: 8. There are 14 residues in the CDR3. This CDR3 is CASSFDRGLFGAFF. CDR3 in DNA: TGTGCCAGCAGTTTTGACAGGGGGCTATTCGGAGCTTTCTTT.